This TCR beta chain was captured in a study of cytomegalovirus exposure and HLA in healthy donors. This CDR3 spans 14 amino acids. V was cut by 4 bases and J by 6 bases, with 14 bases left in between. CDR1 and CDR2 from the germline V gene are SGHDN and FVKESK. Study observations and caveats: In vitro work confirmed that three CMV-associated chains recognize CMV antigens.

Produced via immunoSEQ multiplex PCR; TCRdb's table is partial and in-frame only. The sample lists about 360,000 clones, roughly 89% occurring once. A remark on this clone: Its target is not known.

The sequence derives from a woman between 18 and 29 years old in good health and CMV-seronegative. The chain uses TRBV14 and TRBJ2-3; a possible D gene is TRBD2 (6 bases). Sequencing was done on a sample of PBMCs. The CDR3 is CASSLAGGADTQYF. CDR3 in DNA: TGTGCCAGCAGCCTCGCCGGAGGGGCGGATACGCAGTATTTT.